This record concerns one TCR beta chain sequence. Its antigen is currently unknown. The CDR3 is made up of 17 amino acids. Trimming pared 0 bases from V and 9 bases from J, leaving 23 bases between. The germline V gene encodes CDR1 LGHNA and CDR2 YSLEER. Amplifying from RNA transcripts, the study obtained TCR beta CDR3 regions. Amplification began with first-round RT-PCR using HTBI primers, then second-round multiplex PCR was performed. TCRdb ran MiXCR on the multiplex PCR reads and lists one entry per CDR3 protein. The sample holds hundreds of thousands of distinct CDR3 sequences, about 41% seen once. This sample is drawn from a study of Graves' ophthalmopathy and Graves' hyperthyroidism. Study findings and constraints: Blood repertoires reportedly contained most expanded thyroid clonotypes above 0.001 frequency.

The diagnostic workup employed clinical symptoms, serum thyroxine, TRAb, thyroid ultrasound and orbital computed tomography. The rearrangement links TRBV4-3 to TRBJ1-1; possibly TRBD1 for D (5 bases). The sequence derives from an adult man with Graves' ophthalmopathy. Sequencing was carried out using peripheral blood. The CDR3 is CASSQDSWGLPDLKAFF. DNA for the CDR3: TGCGCCAGCAGCCAAGATTCATGGGGGTTACCGGACCTGAAAGCTTTCTTT.